The T cell receptor beta chain described here comes from a study of cytomegalovirus exposure and HLA in healthy donors. Notes on this clone: Additional DNA sequences in this sample encode the identical CDR3.

V shed 4 bases and J 4 bases; nucleotides not matched to a gene: 5. Germline loops: CDR1 SGHTA, CDR2 FQGNSA. The length of the CDR3 is 15 residues. With 60 Vbeta and 13 Jbeta primers, the PCR was carried out. The repertoire was sequenced with immunoSEQ multiplex PCR; TCRdb's copy has only in-frame clones and lacks some. The table has around 120,000 clones, approximately 80% seen once. The V gene is TRBV7-2, the J gene TRBJ2-5, with 11 bases fitting TRBD2. The specimen sequenced was PBMCs. The receptor's source is a woman aged 40 to 50 in good health and CMV-seropositive. CDR3 in DNA: TGTGCCAGCAGCTATAGCGGGGGGGCAGGAGAGACCCAGTACTTC. Amino acid sequence: CASSYSGGAGETQYF.